Listed here are 6 T cell receptor beta chains from one sample, sequenced in a study of graft-versus-host responses after intestinal transplantation. Profiling relied on immunoSEQ multiplex PCR, and the TCRdb table lists in-frame clones only, not all of them. The table lists 35,000 to 45,000 clones, about 95% of them singletons. No antigen has been identified for these receptors. Sequenced material: unstimulated CD8+ T cells sorted from spleen or lymph node cells, taken before transplant. The origin of the receptors is a human donor who was the organ donor for an intestinal transplant.

This chain links TRBV25-1 with TRBJ2-4, with 7 bases identical to TRBD1. Trimming removed 6 bases from V and 7 bases from J; junction bases left unmatched: 3. CDR3 size: 12 residues. The germline V gene encodes CDR1 MGHDK and CDR2 SYGVNS. CDR3 amino acids: CASRDRANIQYF. The CDR3 DNA sequence: TGTGCCAGCAGAGACAGGGCTAACATTCAGTACTTC.

J is TRBJ2-3 and V is TRBV4-3; 10 bases map to TRBD2. Germline V gene data show CDR1 as LGHNA and CDR2 as YSLEER. This CDR3 is 20 amino acids long. With V trimmed by 0 bases and J by 5 bases, 17 bases remained unmatched. The CDR3 DNA sequence: TGCGCCAGCAGCCAAGATTTCGCTTGCATCCGAGCGGGGGGGAAAGATACGCAGTATTTT. It specifies CASSQDFACIRAGGKDTQYF.

The CDR3 DNA reads as TGCGCCAGCAGCGTCAGCGGATACTCCTACAATGAGCAGTTCTTC. Encoded protein: CASSVSGYSYNEQFF. The chain uses TRBV4-3 and TRBJ2-1; possibly TRBD2 for D (5 bases). CDR1 and CDR2 (germline): LGHNA, YSLEER. Trimming removed 5 bases from V and 0 bases from J, with 11 bases in between. The CDR3 length is 15 residues.

The chain carries TRBV4-3 and TRBJ1-5; D is unclear. Trimming shortened V by 0 bases and J by 3 bases, and 12 bases separated the two germline ends. CDR3 size: 16 residues. Germline V gene sequence: CDR1 LGHNA, CDR2 YSLEER. CDR3: CASSQDRGRFNQPQHF. In nucleotides, the CDR3 is TGCGCCAGCAGCCAAGACCGCGGCAGGTTCAATCAGCCCCAGCATTTT.

The chain joins TRBV6-6 to TRBJ1-1; D is uncertain. Germline CDR1 MNHNY, CDR2 SVGAGI (reference sequence). The CDR3 is 13 amino acids. The germline V and J ends were trimmed by 6 bases and 3 bases, with 11 bases remaining between them. The DNA of the CDR3 is TGTGCCAGCAGGGGCGAGGCGGACACTGAAGCTTTCTTT. Translating gives CASRGEADTEAFF.

The chain uses TRBV30 and TRBJ2-1, with D hard to call. Trimming shortened V by 0 bases and J by 5 bases, and 5 bases separated the two germline ends. The CDR3 is 12 amino acids. The germline CDR1 and CDR2 sequences are GTSNPN and SVGIG (reference sequence). Here the CDR3 DNA reads TGTGCCTGGAGTGTAGACAACAATGAGCAGTTCTTC. It yields the protein CAWSVDNNEQFF.